This T cell receptor beta chain appears in the sequencing data of a study of technical replicates of blood from four donors. Libraries were prepared by immunoSEQ multiplex PCR; TCRdb keeps only in-frame clonotypes and omits some of them. The sample lists 55,000 to 70,000 clones; about 86% were seen once. The clonotype comes from a human donor in good health. Some clones in this sample may be carry-over from other donors' samples. The sample taken for sequencing was PBMCs.

The CDR3 DNA is TGTGCCTGGAGGCGCTCCGTGAACTATGGCTACACCTTC. This translates into CAWRRSVNYGYTF. The V gene is TRBV30, the J gene TRBJ1-2, with D unresolved. With 3 bases removed from V and 2 bases from J, the gap between germline ends came to 10 bases. Germline assignment: CDR1 GTSNPN and CDR2 SVGIG (reference sequence). The CDR3 is 13 amino acids.